A selection of T cell receptor beta chains follows, all from one sample in a study of blood T cell repertoires in COVID-19. TCRdb's table, derived via immunoSEQ multiplex PCR, lists solely in-frame clones and lacks some. Of approximately 160,000 clones in the sample, 70% to 90% were seen once. Sequencing was carried out using peripheral blood. All receptors derive from a woman aged 65 to 85 with acute or convalescent COVID-19. CDR3s include the opening cysteine and the closing phenylalanine or tryptophan. D genes are given only for firm matches. Rows give clone size only sometimes, using once, few, many, or a class for an expanded clone.

TRBV19	TRBD1	TRBJ1-5	.	CASHPRDRGRWQPQHF	TGTGCCAGCCACCCCCGGGACAGGGGGCGTTGGCAGCCCCAGCATTTT
TRBV5-1	TRBD2	TRBJ2-3	.	CASSSRSGGFTDTQYF	TGCGCCAGCAGCTCACGAAGCGGGGGATTCACAGATACGCAGTATTTT
TRBV30	.	TRBJ2-1	.	CAWSVNRGSYNEQFF	TGTGCCTGGAGTGTAAATCGGGGCTCCTACAATGAGCAGTTCTTC
TRBV6-5	TRBD1	TRBJ1-5	.	CASRTGTGHQPQHF	TGTGCCAGCAGGACGGGGACAGGGCATCAGCCCCAGCATTTT
TRBV28	TRBD1	TRBJ2-2	.	CASSLADRGRAGELFF	TGTGCCAGCAGTTTAGCGGACAGGGGGCGCGCCGGGGAGCTGTTTTTT
TRBV7-8	.	TRBJ2-3	once	CASSLVVSGGRADTQYF	TGTGCCAGCAGCTTAGTCGTATCGGGGGGCCGGGCAGATACGCAGTATTTT
TRBV7-9	TRBD1	TRBJ1-3	.	CASSRDRSLGTIYF	TGTGCCAGCAGCCGGGACAGGTCTTTAGGCACCATATATTTT
TRBV19	.	TRBJ2-3	.	CASSTGQTRADTQYF	TGTGCCAGTAGCACGGGACAGACTAGGGCAGATACGCAGTATTTT
TRBV7-8	.	TRBJ1-3	.	CASSLTDHSGNTIYF	TGTGCCAGCAGCCTGACAGATCACTCTGGAAACACCATATATTTT
TRBV4-2	.	TRBJ1-1	.	CASSSREGMNTEAFF	TGTGCCAGCAGCTCCCGGGAGGGAATGAACACTGAAGCTTTCTTT
TRBV9	TRBD1	TRBJ2-2	once	CASSDQQGTGELFF	TGTGCCAGCAGCGATCAACAGGGGACCGGGGAGCTGTTTTTT
TRBV5-5	.	TRBJ1-6	few	CASSLDRSSYNSPLHF	TGTGCCAGCAGCTTGGACAGGAGCTCCTATAATTCACCCCTCCACTTT
TRBV19	TRBD1	TRBJ1-2	.	CASSIAGTGSYGYTF	TGTGCCAGTAGTATAGCTGGGACAGGGTCCTATGGCTACACCTTC
TRBV5-1	.	TRBJ1-1	.	CASSLVPTGSNTEAFF	TGCGCCAGCAGCTTGGTCCCGACAGGATCGAACACTGAAGCTTTCTTT
TRBV7-9	.	TRBJ2-1	.	CASSLIGGNEQFF	TGTGCCAGCAGCCTAATAGGGGGAAATGAGCAGTTCTTC
TRBV27	.	TRBJ2-5	.	CASSPPPTSGDETQYF	TGTGCCAGCAGTCCCCCCCCTACTAGTGGTGATGAGACCCAGTACTTC
TRBV15	TRBD1	TRBJ2-7	.	CATSQGEGYEQYF	TGTGCCACCAGCCAGGGGGAAGGGTACGAGCAGTACTTC
TRBV11-2	.	TRBJ2-2	.	CASSLEGATNTGELFF	TGTGCCAGCAGCTTAGAGGGGGCAACTAACACCGGGGAGCTGTTTTTT
TRBV2	.	TRBJ2-1	few	CASSGQTYNEQFF	TGTGCCAGCAGTGGACAGACCTACAATGAGCAGTTCTTC
TRBV5-1	.	TRBJ1-4	.	CASSLGQNNEKLFF	TGCGCCAGCAGCTTGGGACAGAATAATGAAAAACTGTTTTTT
TRBV3-1/TRBV3-2	TRBD2	TRBJ2-7	.	CASSLGLAYEQYF	TGTGCCAGCAGCCTAGGACTAGCCTACGAGCAGTACTTC
TRBV4-2	.	TRBJ2-3	.	CASSQVLTGERLYF	TGTGCCAGCAGCCAAGTATTAACGGGAGAGCGCTTGTATTTT
TRBV6-6	TRBD1	TRBJ1-6	.	CASSQDRAQTPNSPLHF	TGTGCCAGCAGTCAGGACAGGGCGCAGACCCCTAATTCACCCCTCCACTTT
TRBV28	.	TRBJ2-7	.	CASSSRVPPTYEQYF	TGTGCCAGCAGTTCCAGGGTACCCCCCACCTACGAGCAGTACTTC
TRBV4-3	.	TRBJ2-7	.	CASSQGSGGTYEQYF	TGCGCCAGCAGCCAAGGAAGTGGCGGTACCTACGAGCAGTACTTC
TRBV28	.	TRBJ2-1	.	CASSPTVGHSSYNEQFF	TGTGCCAGCAGCCCGACTGTGGGACACTCCTCCTACAATGAGCAGTTCTTC
TRBV5-4	TRBD2	TRBJ2-5	once	CASSWGTSGRRETQYF	TGTGCCAGCAGCTGGGGGACTAGCGGGAGGCGAGAGACCCAGTACTTC
TRBV6-1	TRBD1	TRBJ1-2	.	CASSEGQYYGYTF	TGTGCCAGCAGTGAGGGACAGTACTATGGCTACACCTTC
TRBV11-2	.	TRBJ2-1	.	CASSLEGVYNEQFF	TGTGCCAGCAGCTTAGAGGGCGTCTACAATGAGCAGTTCTTC
TRBV25-1	.	TRBJ1-6	.	CASSEFKVRGSYNSPLHF	TGTGCCAGCAGTGAATTCAAGGTCAGGGGTTCCTATAATTCACCCCTCCACTTT
TRBV6-2/TRBV6-3	.	TRBJ1-3	.	CASSYGGHVGSGNTIYF	TGTGCCAGCAGTTATGGGGGACATGTCGGCTCTGGAAACACCATATATTTT
TRBV19	.	TRBJ1-6	.	CASSMRDLNSPLHF	TGTGCCAGTAGTATGCGGGACCTAAATTCACCCCTCCACTTT
TRBV10-3	.	TRBJ1-2	.	CAISESPGRGYTF	TGTGCCATCAGTGAGTCTCCAGGGCGAGGCTACACCTTC
TRBV14	TRBD2	TRBJ2-1	.	CASSQDAGGPWNEQFF	TGTGCCAGCAGCCAAGACGCGGGAGGGCCGTGGAATGAGCAGTTCTTC
TRBV14	.	TRBJ2-6	.	CASSQDAGFSGANVLTF	TGTGCCAGCAGCCAAGATGCGGGGTTTTCTGGGGCCAACGTCCTGACTTTC
TRBV12-3/TRBV12-4	.	TRBJ2-5	.	CASLSEAQTQYF	TGTGCCAGCCTATCCGAAGCCCAGACCCAGTACTTC
TRBV2	TRBD2	TRBJ2-7	few	CASRGGLAGAQYF	TGTGCCAGCAGAGGAGGACTAGCGGGAGCCCAGTACTTC
TRBV7-9	TRBD1	TRBJ2-3	.	CASSQTGGRDTQYF	TGTGCCAGCAGCCAGACAGGGGGGAGAGATACGCAGTATTTT
TRBV19	.	TRBJ2-6	.	CASSKEGRSGANVLTF	TGTGCCAGTAGTAAGGAGGGCCGCTCTGGGGCCAACGTCCTGACTTTC
TRBV7-3	.	TRBJ2-1	.	CASSFIATSSYNEQFF	TGTGCCAGCAGCTTCATAGCCACGAGCTCCTACAATGAGCAGTTCTTC
TRBV19	TRBD1	TRBJ1-5	.	CASSIKPGTVLVGGNQPQHF	TGTGCCAGTAGTATTAAGCCTGGGACAGTGTTGGTCGGTGGCAATCAGCCCCAGCATTTT
TRBV5-6	.	TRBJ2-2	.	CASSFLGGGANTGELFF	TGTGCCAGCAGCTTTCTTGGAGGGGGCGCGAACACCGGGGAGCTGTTTTTT
TRBV2	.	TRBJ2-1	.	CASSPRMDTYNEQFF	TGTGCCAGCAGCCCCCGCATGGACACCTACAATGAGCAGTTCTTC
TRBV16	.	TRBJ2-1	.	CASTLPGEYNEQFF	TGTGCCAGCACCCTCCCCGGAGAGTACAATGAGCAGTTCTTC
TRBV6-2/TRBV6-3	.	TRBJ1-6	.	CASSYSTYNSPLHF	TGTGCCAGCAGTTACTCGACATATAATTCACCCCTCCACTTT
TRBV4-3	TRBD1	TRBJ2-7	.	CASSPYRGYEQYF	TGCGCCAGCAGCCCTTACAGGGGTTACGAGCAGTACTTC
TRBV2	.	TRBJ1-1	.	CASSWDTNTEAFF	TGTGCCAGCAGTTGGGACACGAACACTGAAGCTTTCTTT
TRBV10-2	TRBD2	TRBJ2-7	few	CASSESSGSTYEQYF	TGCGCCAGCAGTGAGTCCAGCGGGAGTACCTACGAGCAGTACTTC
TRBV9	.	TRBJ2-3	.	CASSEAGQLTDTQYF	TGTGCCAGCAGCGAGGCGGGACAGCTCACAGATACGCAGTATTTT
TRBV20-1	.	TRBJ1-1	.	CSASGQKGATSEAFF	TGCAGTGCTAGTGGGCAAAAAGGAGCGACTAGCGAAGCTTTCTTT